The 12 T cell receptor beta chains listed next were all sequenced from one sample in a study of T cell responses to AZD1222 COVID-19 vaccine. The assay was immunoSEQ multiplex PCR, and TCRdb's table has in-frame clones only and misses some. The sample has about 190,000 clones; around 92% are singletons. The material was peripheral blood, obtained on day 0 of AZD1222 vaccination. The receptor source for this set is an adult in good health.

The chain has TRBV3-1 (or the pseudogene TRBV3-2) and TRBJ2-5; 13 bases map to TRBD2. The CDR3 loop spans 16 amino acids. Germline-derived CDR1 and CDR2 are LGHDT and YNNKEL (reference sequence). With V trimmed by 1 base and J by 5 bases, 4 bases remained unmatched. The DNA for the CDR3 is TGTGCCAGCAGCCAAGCGCTGACTAGCGGGGGGGAGACCCAGTACTTC. Protein: CASSQALTSGGETQYF.

V is TRBV15 and J is TRBJ1-1, with unresolved D. The CDR3 is 14 amino acids. Germline lookup yields CDR1 LNHNV and CDR2 YYDKDF (reference sequence). Trimming left V 0 bases short and J 3 bases short, with 8 bases between. The CDR3 sequence: CATSRDLGYTEAFF. The CDR3 DNA follows: TGTGCCACCAGCAGAGATCTTGGATACACTGAAGCTTTCTTT.

The chain couples TRBV12-3 or TRBV12-4 to TRBJ2-7; D gene uncertain. Trimming shortened V by 3 bases and J by 5 bases, and 8 bases separated the two germline ends. There are 12 residues in the CDR3. The CDR3 is CASSFGVHEQYF. The CDR3 DNA sequence: TGTGCCAGCAGTTTTGGCGTCCACGAGCAGTACTTC.

The chain employs TRBV28 and TRBJ2-5; either TRBD1 or TRBD2 may supply D (5 bases each). The V end was cut by 5 bases, the J end by 1 base, with 14 bases between. The germline V gene encodes CDR1 MDHEN and CDR2 SYDVKM. The CDR3 spans 15 residues. CDR3 in DNA: TGTGCCAGCAGTCTGCACGGGGCCTCCCAAGAGACCCAGTACTTC. It yields the protein CASSLHGASQETQYF.

V is TRBV14 and J is TRBJ1-6; D is unresolved. This CDR3 is built from 14 residues. Germline V gene data show CDR1 as SGHDN and CDR2 as FVKESK. V lost 0 bases to trimming and J lost 9 bases, with 9 bases between them. Written as DNA, the CDR3 is TGTGCCAGCAGCCAAGAGGCGGAGGGTTCACCCCTCCACTTT. It is translated as CASSQEAEGSPLHF.

The V gene is TRBV7-9, the J gene TRBJ2-4, with 8 bases lining up with TRBD2. Germline V gives CDR1 SEHNR, CDR2 FQNEAQ (reference sequence). The length of the CDR3 is 15 residues. The ends lost 7 bases at V and 3 bases at J; junction bases unmatched: 8. The CDR3 nucleotides read TGTGCCAGCACCACCTCACGGGAGGGCAAAAACATTCAGTACTTC. Its translation is CASTTSREGKNIQYF. Full variable domain (remainder filled in from reference TRBV7-9 and TRBJ2-4): DTGVSQNPRHKITKRGQNVTFRCDPISEHNRLYWYRQTLGQGPEFLTYFQNEAQLEKSRLLSDRFSAERPKGSFSTLEIQRTEQGDSAMYLCASTTSREGKNIQYFGAGTRLSVL.

The chain has TRBV30 and TRBJ1-1, with unresolved D. The CDR3 loop spans 12 amino acids. Germline-derived CDR1 and CDR2 are GTSNPN and SVGIG (reference sequence). The V gene lost 6 bases and the J gene lost 2 bases, with 10 bases spanning the gap. CDR3 bases: TGTGCCTGCCCCCTGGGAAACACTGAAGCTTTCTTT. Protein product: CACPLGNTEAFF.

This sequence joins TRBV19 and TRBJ2-7, with D maybe TRBD1 (5 bases). Germline V CDR1 and CDR2: LNHDA, SQIVND (reference sequence). Trimming shortened V by 1 base and J by 6 bases, and 13 bases separated the two germline ends. The CDR3 is 14 amino acids. The CDR3 DNA is TGTGCCAGTAGTATAGTAGGAATCCAGGGCGAGCAGTACTTC. Amino acids: CASSIVGIQGEQYF.

The rearrangement uses TRBV27 and TRBJ1-4; possible D gene TRBD1, 5 bases. V lost 0 bases and J lost 7, with 12 bases in between. Germline V gene lookup returns CDR1 MNHEY and CDR2 SMNVEV (reference sequence). The CDR3 length is 15 residues. The chain's CDR3 is CASSLSAGRFEKLFF. The CDR3 DNA is TGTGCCAGCAGTTTATCTGCGGGACGGTTTGAAAAACTGTTTTTT.

The table lists this clone with a few counts. The chain joins TRBV7-2 to TRBJ2-2, with unresolved D. The V and J ends lost 0 bases and 5 bases respectively, with 7 bases between them. The CDR3 runs to 14 residues. CDR1 SGHTA and CDR2 FQGNSA come from the germline V gene. CDR3 nucleotide sequence: TGTGCCAGCAGCTTAGCCGGGCGTACCGGGGAGCTGTTTTTT. It specifies CASSLAGRTGELFF.

The rearrangement links TRBV5-1 to TRBJ1-2; TRBD1 matches at 8 bases. V was clipped by 4 bases and J by 6 bases; unmatched bases: 8. CDR1 is SGHRS, CDR2 YFSETQ, per germline. The length of the CDR3 is 14 residues. CDR3 nucleotide sequence: TGCGCCAGCAGCCTAGGACAGGGAGAGGATGGCTACACCTTC. Translated, it gives CASSLGQGEDGYTF.

The V and J genes are TRBV19 and TRBJ1-6; TRBD1 matches at 8 bases. The germline gives CDR1 LNHDA, CDR2 SQIVND (reference sequence). This CDR3 is built from 14 residues. Trimming removed 6 bases from V and 10 bases from J; junction bases left unmatched: 8. The CDR3 sequence is CASRSDRGWSPLHF. The CDR3 nucleotides are TGTGCCAGTAGGAGCGACAGGGGATGGTCACCCCTCCACTTT.